This TCR beta chain was captured in a study of cytomegalovirus exposure and HLA in healthy donors. This clone was seen once. The antigen is unknown. The PCR contained 60 Vbeta and 13 Jbeta primers. Method: immunoSEQ multiplex PCR; TCRdb's copy keeps in-frame clones and lacks some. The data contain roughly 100,000 clones, 75% to 85% of them singletons. Notes on the study in general: Versus the approximately 720-donor mean, an Asian-associated ancestry cluster reportedly showed fewer N-insertions in a later analysis. Cytomegalovirus association was assigned to 150 to 200 TCR beta chains. Most subjects had HLA-A and HLA-B alleles reportedly predicted accurately by TCR beta sequences.

The sequencing input was PBMCs. The receptor's source is a man under 40 in good health and CMV-seronegative.

CDR3 residues: CASSQGQGRETQYF. The CDR3 DNA reads as TGCGCCAGCAGCCAAGGTCAAGGGAGAGAGACCCAGTACTTC. The V gene is TRBV4-3, the J gene TRBJ2-5; tentative D call: TRBD2 (5 bases). The ends were cut back, 1 base at V and 4 bases at J, with 10 bases in the middle. Germline assignment: CDR1 LGHNA and CDR2 YSLEER. This CDR3 region has 14 residues.